The next 29 T cell receptor beta chains were all read from a single sample in a study of Graves' ophthalmopathy and Graves' hyperthyroidism. From RNA, the CDR3 regions of TCR beta chains were amplified and sequenced. Scientists carried out first-round RT-PCR using HTBI primers and then a second-round multiplex PCR. TCRdb independently ran MiXCR on the multiplex PCR reads; one entry per CDR3 protein. The data contain 600,000 to 950,000 distinct CDR3 sequences, around 40% of them seen just once; the ten biggest clones take up 44%. Sequencing used peripheral blood. These receptors came from an adult man with Graves' ophthalmopathy.

The chain is built from TRBV4-1 and TRBJ1-5; D gene unclear. In germline, CDR1 is MGHRA, CDR2 YSYEKL. Trimming left V 6 bases short and J 0 bases short, with 18 bases between. The CDR3 is 17 amino acids. CDR3 region: CASRSEAGLYSNQPQHF. The CDR3 region has the DNA TGCGCCAGCAGGTCCGAGGCAGGACTATATAGCAATCAGCCCCAGCATTTT.

This chain connects TRBV20-1 to TRBJ2-7, with 8 positions matching TRBD1. Germline CDR1 and CDR2: DFQATT and SNEGSKA (reference sequence). V lost 4 bases, J lost 5 bases, and 13 bases stayed unmatched. The CDR3 consists of 15 residues. This CDR3 reads CSAKTGEPFSHEQYF. CDR3 in DNA: TGCAGTGCTAAGACAGGGGAACCCTTTTCTCACGAGCAGTACTTC.

The chain is built from TRBV10-3 and TRBJ1-1, with TRBD1 matching 8 bases. Germline V gives CDR1 ENHRY, CDR2 SYGVKD. The CDR3 runs to 16 residues. Trimming removed 4 bases from V and 1 base from J; junction bases left unmatched: 8. In nucleotides, the CDR3 is TGTGCCATCAGTGCTTTTACAGGGGGGGGGAACACTGAAGCTTTCTTT. Translation: CAISAFTGGGNTEAFF.

This sequence joins TRBV29-1 and TRBJ2-3, with 7 nucleotides matching TRBD1. Germline CDR1 SQVTM, CDR2 ANQGSEA. Trimming at V came to 3 bases and at J to 2 bases, leaving 5 bases not matched to a gene. The CDR3 is 14 amino acids. The CDR3 is CSVEDRLVTDTQYF. DNA of the CDR3: TGCAGCGTTGAGGACAGGTTGGTCACAGATACGCAGTATTTT.

The rearrangement joins TRBV5-1 to TRBJ1-4; the D gene is possibly TRBD1 (6 bases). V lost 4 bases and J lost 7, with 20 bases in between. The CDR3 sequence is 16 residues long. CDR1 and CDR2 from the germline V gene are SGHRS and YFSETQ. CDR3 nucleotides: TGCGCCAGCAGCATCAGAGGGGGTTCCGAGGGTGAAAAACTGTTTTTT. Encoded protein: CASSIRGGSEGEKLFF.

The V call is TRBV20-1, the J call TRBJ2-3; tentative D call: TRBD2 (6 bases). From germline, CDR1 is DFQATT and CDR2 SNEGSKA (reference sequence). V was cut by 4 bases and J by 3 bases, with 14 bases left in between. This CDR3 has 14 amino acids. CDR3: CSAIGGDTTDTQYF. In DNA form, the CDR3 reads TGCAGTGCTATCGGCGGGGATACGACAGATACGCAGTATTTT.

This chain uses TRBV25-1 with TRBJ1-5, with 7 bases identical to TRBD1. V was pared by 5 bases and J by 5 bases, with 3 bases of the junction left unmatched. CDR3 length equals 13 residues. Germline CDR1 is MGHDK and CDR2 is SYGVNS. The CDR3 DNA is TGTGCCAGCAGTTATGACAGGGATCAGCCCCAGCATTTT. Its translation is CASSYDRDQPQHF.

The V call is TRBV19, the J call TRBJ2-5; 7 nucleotides match TRBD1. Germline trimming cut 8 bases from V and 2 bases from J; bases unmatched to any gene: 8. CDR3 length: 14 residues. Germline-derived CDR1 and CDR2 are LNHDA and SQIVND (reference sequence). The CDR3, as DNA: TGTGCCAGTGATATCCGGGACAGACAAGAGACCCAGTACTTC. Protein: CASDIRDRQETQYF.

This clonotype has at least ten counts. V usage is TRBV15 and J usage is TRBJ1-6; D unresolved. V was cut by 3 bases and J by 9 bases, with 9 bases left in between. From germline, CDR1 is LNHNV and CDR2 YYDKDF (reference sequence). The CDR3 has 13 residues. CDR3 bases: TGTGCCACCAGCAGGGCTTTAGGTTCACCCCTCCACTTT. It encodes CATSRALGSPLHF.

There are many counts of this clonotype. The CDR3 loop is CASSGSYNSPLHF. CDR3 DNA: TGTGCCAGCAGTGGTTCCTATAATTCACCCCTCCACTTT. The V and J genes are TRBV25-1 and TRBJ1-6; D gene ambiguous. V shed 4 bases and J shed 1 base, with 2 bases lying between them. Germline CDR1 is MGHDK and CDR2 is SYGVNS. The CDR3 sequence is 13 residues long.

The table lists this clonotype with many counts. This chain connects TRBV24-1 to TRBJ1-5; 7 bases fit TRBD1. This CDR3 spans 14 amino acids. CDR1 KGHDR and CDR2 SFDVKD come from the germline V gene. V lost 11 bases to trimming and J lost 3 bases; unmatched junction nucleotides: 9. DNA for the CDR3: TGTGCCAGCAGCACCGGGACAGACAATCAGCCCCAGCATTTT. This sequence encodes CASSTGTDNQPQHF.

The chain joins TRBV20-1 to TRBJ1-4; D uncertain. There are 15 residues in the CDR3. The V gene's germline CDR1 is DFQATT and CDR2 SNEGSKA (reference sequence). V was shortened by 3 bases and J by 7 bases, with 18 bases between the two germline ends. In DNA form, the CDR3 reads TGCAGTGCTAGGGCCCGGTCGAAGATAGGTGAAAAACTGTTTTTT. Translation: CSARARSKIGEKLFF.

Worth noting for this clonotype: Sequence at one end of the junction differs from germline and may be a read error. The V gene is TRBV24-1, the J gene TRBJ2-5; TRBD1 matches 9 bases. The CDR3 loop spans 16 amino acids. Per the germline V gene, CDR1 is KGHDR and CDR2 is SFDVKD. The CDR3 reads CASSSLGQGQQETQYF. The CDR3 nucleotides read TGTGCCAGCAGTTCCCTGGGACAGGGACAACAAGAGACCCAGTACTTC.

The chain links TRBV15 to TRBJ2-5; D possibly corresponds to TRBD2 (5 bases). V shed 5 bases and J shed 3 bases, with 16 bases lying between them. Germline V gene sequence: CDR1 LNHNV, CDR2 YYDKDF (reference sequence). There are 15 residues in the CDR3. This CDR3 reads CATSGSDGREETQYF. DNA of the CDR3: TGTGCCACCAGCGGATCCGACGGGCGGGAAGAGACCCAGTACTTC.

This clonotype showed up just a few times. The chain recombines TRBV20-1 with TRBJ2-7, with a tentative D call TRBD1 (6 bases). CDR1 DFQATT and CDR2 SNEGSKA come from the germline V gene (reference sequence). This CDR3 contains 13 residues. The V and J ends lost 5 bases and 0 bases respectively, with 11 bases between them. The CDR3 nucleotides read TGCAGTGCTCTGGACAGTCGCTCCTACGAGCAGTACTTC. The encoded protein is CSALDSRSYEQYF.

This clonotype was seen at least ten times. The chain uses TRBV10-3 and TRBJ2-7; D assignment may be TRBD1 or TRBD2 (5 bases each). Germline-derived CDR1 and CDR2 are ENHRY and SYGVKD. Trimming cost V 6 bases and J 3 bases, with 18 bases left between them. The length of the CDR3 is 15 residues. The CDR3 DNA sequence: TGTGCCATCAGCGACACTACCGGGGCCTTCTACGAGCAGTACTTC. Translated: CAISDTTGAFYEQYF.

In regard to this clonotype: With a much larger clone just one base away, this may be a read error. This rearrangement joins TRBV12-5 to TRBJ1-1; 7 bases align to TRBD1. The V gene's germline CDR1 is LGHNT and CDR2 FRNRAP. The CDR3 runs 11 residues. CDR3 nucleotide sequence: TGTGCCAGCACCCTAACAGGGGATGCTTTCTTT. Protein: CASTLTGDAFF. Looking up the rest from reference TRBV12-5 and TRBJ1-1 gives the full variable domain: DARVTQTPRHKVTEMGQEVTMRCQPILGHNTVFWYRQTMMQGLELLAYFRNRAPLDDSGMPKDRFSAEMPDATLATLKIQPSEPRDSAVYFCASTLTGDAFFGQGTRLTVV.

The chain combines TRBV20-1 with TRBJ1-6, with D possibly TRBD1 on 5 matching bases. The CDR3 is made up of 18 amino acids. Trimming stripped 3 bases from V and 0 bases from J, with 18 bases between. Per the germline V gene, CDR1 is DFQATT and CDR2 is SNEGSKA (reference sequence). The chain's CDR3 is CSASNGWGSASYNSPLHF. The DNA for the CDR3 is TGCAGTGCTAGTAACGGGTGGGGGTCTGCCTCCTATAATTCACCCCTCCACTTT.

This clonotype was counted many times. The chain links TRBV7-8 to TRBJ1-6; D is perhaps TRBD1 (5 bases). Germline CDR1 and CDR2: SGHVS and FQNEAQ. Trimming stripped 4 bases from V and 7 bases from J, with 14 bases between. The CDR3 contains 15 residues. In DNA, the CDR3 is TGTGCCAGCAGCTCCGGGACGGGAGGGAATTCACCCCTCCACTTT. Translating it yields CASSSGTGGNSPLHF.

This clonotype was observed a few times. This rearrangement joins TRBV7-9 to TRBJ1-5; D is unresolved. V shed 5 bases and J shed 2 bases, with 16 bases lying between them. Germline CDR1 is SEHNR and CDR2 is FQNEAQ (reference sequence). The CDR3 length is 16 residues. For the CDR3, the DNA is TGTGCCAGCAGCCATGGGATCGACCAGGGCAATCAGCCCCAGCATTTT. This sequence encodes CASSHGIDQGNQPQHF.

With respect to this clonotype: Being one base from a much bigger clone, this may be a read error. V and J are TRBV29-1 and TRBJ2-2; D is uncertain. The CDR3 totals 12 residues. In germline, CDR1 is SQVTM, CDR2 ANQGSEA. V was cut by 7 bases and J by 4 bases, with 10 bases left in between. In nucleotides, the CDR3 is TGCAGCGCTACAGAGAGCACCGGGGAGCTGTTTTTT. Protein product: CSATESTGELFF.

The chain has TRBV25-1 and TRBJ1-6, with 7 bases matching TRBD1. The CDR3 runs to 14 residues. The germline CDR1 and CDR2 sequences are MGHDK and SYGVNS. The CDR3 is CARDRDRANSPLHF. CDR3 bases: TGTGCTAGAGATCGAGACAGGGCTAATTCACCCCTCCACTTT.

The V gene is TRBV4-1, the J gene TRBJ2-5, with 14 bases aligning to TRBD2. The CDR3 length is 18 residues. The V gene end was trimmed by 3 bases and the J gene end by 1 base; junction bases not matched to a gene: 7. CDR1 and CDR2 (germline): MGHRA, YSYEKL. The CDR3 DNA reads TGCGCCAGCAGCCAGTCCTTGGGACTAGCGGGGGCCCAAGAGACCCAGTACTTC. This translates into CASSQSLGLAGAQETQYF.

This chain's CDR3 is CASSAPRLAADYEQYF. In DNA, the CDR3 is TGTGCCAGCAGTGCTCCAAGACTAGCGGCGGACTACGAGCAGTACTTC. The V call is TRBV6-4, the J call TRBJ2-7; 9 positions match TRBD2. Per the germline V gene, CDR1 is MRHNA and CDR2 is SNTAGT. This CDR3 has 16 amino acids. V dropped 4 bases and J dropped 3; count of bases not matched to a gene: 10.

The chain has TRBV7-2 and TRBJ2-7; D uncertain. Deletions cut 0 bases from V and 2 bases from J, with 14 bases between. This CDR3 has 16 residues. CDR1 and CDR2 from the germline V gene are SGHTA and FQGNSA. DNA for the CDR3: TGTGCCAGCAGCTTAGCGCAGACCGACCCTCCCTACGAGCAGTACTTC. Encoded protein: CASSLAQTDPPYEQYF. Based on the CDR3 plus reference TRBV7-2 and TRBJ2-7, the full variable domain is GAGVSQSPSNKVTEKGKDVELRCDPISGHTALYWYRQSLGQGLEFLIYFQGNSAPDKSGLPSDRFSAERTGGSVSTLTIQRTQQEDSAVYLCASSLAQTDPPYEQYFGPGTRLTVT.

The V and J genes are TRBV4-2 and TRBJ2-5; TRBD1 matches 8 bases. Germline V CDR1 and CDR2: LGHNA, YNFKEQ. The ends lost 1 base at V and 5 bases at J; junction bases unmatched: 9. This CDR3 region has 16 residues. DNA for the CDR3: TGTGCCAGCAGCCAAGCTCAGGACAGGGAGTACGAGACCCAGTACTTC. It translates to CASSQAQDREYETQYF.

In its sample, this clonotype was seen many times. The genes are TRBV5-1 and TRBJ1-2; possible D gene TRBD1, 5 bases. The germline CDR1 and CDR2 sequences are SGHRS and YFSETQ. The CDR3 runs 14 residues. Trimming took off 4 bases at V and 4 bases at J, with 14 bases between the two ends. The CDR3 here is CASSLDEDSYGYTF. The DNA of the CDR3 is TGCGCCAGCAGCCTAGACGAAGACAGCTATGGCTACACCTTC.

V usage is TRBV29-1 and J usage is TRBJ2-7; D is unclear. CDR3 size: 15 residues. CDR1 is SQVTM and CDR2 is ANQGSEA in the germline V gene. Trimming removed 4 bases from V and 0 bases from J, with 16 bases in between. DNA of the CDR3: TGCAGCGTTGGCGGCCCCGGGCCGAGCTCCTACGAGCAGTACTTC. It is translated as CSVGGPGPSSYEQYF.

Points on this clonotype: A much larger clone lies one base from this, so it may be a read error. The chain employs TRBV7-2 and TRBJ2-5; 8 nucleotides match TRBD1. CDR1 is SGHTA and CDR2 is FQGNSA in the germline V gene. The CDR3 contains 14 residues. J gave up 2 bases and V 6 bases, and 5 bases lay outside the gene matches. The CDR3 nucleotides read TGTGCCAGCAGGCTGGACAGGGAACAAGAGACCCAGTACTTC. This gives the protein CASRLDREQETQYF.